The 26 T cell receptor beta chains below all came from one sample that was sequenced in a study of blood T cell repertoires in COVID-19. The assay was immunoSEQ multiplex PCR, and TCRdb's table has in-frame clones only and misses some. The sample records around 300,000 clones, over 80% being singletons. Source material: peripheral blood. These receptors were taken from a woman aged 50 to 65 with active or convalescent COVID-19.

The chain joins TRBV6-5 to TRBJ1-4; the match to TRBD1 covers 7 bases. Looked up from germline, CDR1 is MNHEY and CDR2 is SVGAGI. V was clipped by 6 bases and J by 7 bases; unmatched bases: 8. This CDR3 spans 14 amino acids. The CDR3 DNA sequence: TGTGCCAGCAGGGGGACAGCCGTTTTTGAAAAACTGTTTTTT. Encoded protein: CASRGTAVFEKLFF.

The rearrangement uses TRBV7-9 and TRBJ1-1, with D perhaps TRBD1 (5 bases). Germline V gives CDR1 SEHNR, CDR2 FQNEAQ (reference sequence). V shed 5 bases and J shed 5 bases, with 15 bases lying between them. The CDR3 length is 14 residues. The CDR3 is CASSPRTGGTEAFF. The CDR3 DNA sequence: TGTGCCAGCAGCCCGAGAACCGGGGGGACTGAAGCTTTCTTT.

The gene calls are TRBV29-1 and TRBJ1-4; unclear D gene. The germline gives CDR1 SQVTM, CDR2 ANQGSEA. Trimming stripped 7 bases from V and 0 bases from J, with 12 bases between. This CDR3 region has 14 residues. CDR3 amino acids: CSAGPDATNEKLFF. DNA for the CDR3: TGCAGCGCTGGCCCAGATGCAACTAATGAAAAACTGTTTTTT.

This sequence joins TRBV6-5 and TRBJ1-2; perhaps TRBD1 as D (5 bases). V was cut by 5 bases and J by 6 bases, with 19 bases left in between. The CDR3 is 15 amino acids. Germline V CDR1 and CDR2: MNHEY, SVGAGI. The CDR3 spells CASSQETGGSDGYTF. CDR3 in DNA: TGTGCCAGCAGTCAGGAAACCGGGGGGAGTGATGGCTACACCTTC.

The rearrangement uses TRBV3-1 (or the pseudogene TRBV3-2) and TRBJ2-1; tentative D call: TRBD2 (6 bases). The germline gives CDR1 LGHDT, CDR2 YNNKEL (reference sequence). The CDR3 is 15 amino acids. V gave up 4 bases and J gave up 0 bases, with 10 bases separating them. Here the CDR3 reads CASSPGGSSYNEQFF. The DNA for the CDR3 is TGTGCCAGCAGCCCCGGGGGAAGCTCCTACAATGAGCAGTTCTTC.

The chain joins TRBV7-9 to TRBJ1-1; D perhaps matches TRBD1 (6 bases). Germline lookup yields CDR1 SEHNR and CDR2 FQNEAQ (reference sequence). Trimming pared 1 base from V and 5 bases from J, leaving 14 bases between. The CDR3 consists of 15 residues. The DNA of the CDR3 is TGTGCCAGCAGCTTAGGAACAGGGAGAAGGACTGAAGCTTTCTTT. As protein: CASSLGTGRRTEAFF.

The chain links TRBV9 to TRBJ2-7, with D tentatively TRBD2 (5 bases). In germline, CDR1 is SGDLS, CDR2 YYNGEE. V was clipped by 3 bases and J by 0 bases, with 13 bases between them. This CDR3 is 15 amino acids long. As DNA, the CDR3 is TGTGCCAGCAGCGGCGTAGCGTCCGCCTCCTACGAGCAGTACTTC. Its translation is CASSGVASASYEQYF. Filled out from reference TRBV9 and TRBJ2-7, the complete variable domain reads DSGVTQTPKHLITATGQRVTLRCSPRSGDLSVYWYQQSLDQGLQFLIQYYNGEERAKGNILERFSAQQFPDLHSELNLSSLELGDSALYFCASSGVASASYEQYFGPGTRLTVT.

The genes are TRBV5-1 and TRBJ1-3; TRBD1 matches 10 bases. The CDR3 is 15 amino acids. V shed 4 bases, J shed 8 bases, and the junction held 9 bases outside the gene matches. CDR1 and CDR2 (germline): SGHRS, YFSETQ. CDR3 sequence reads: CASSPGTGVPYTIYF. The CDR3 nucleotides read TGCGCCAGCAGCCCAGGGACAGGGGTCCCGTACACCATATATTTT.

The genes are TRBV14 and TRBJ2-5, with 13 bases matching TRBD2. The CDR3 totals 14 residues. Germline assignment: CDR1 SGHDN and CDR2 FVKESK. Trimming took 4 bases from V and 9 from J; bases not matched to a gene: 5. CDR3 nucleotide sequence: TGTGCCAGCAGCCCTCGGACTAGCGGGAGCCCCCAGTACTTC. Its protein is CASSPRTSGSPQYF.

This clone came up once. V is TRBV7-3 and J is TRBJ1-1; no firm D call. The germline V and J ends were trimmed by 0 bases and 5 bases, with 10 bases remaining between them. This CDR3 is 14 amino acids long. Per germline, CDR1 SGHTA and CDR2 FQGTGA. CDR3 DNA sequence: TGTGCCAGCAGCTTAACCGCGGGGAGTACTGAAGCTTTCTTT. Its translation is CASSLTAGSTEAFF.

The rearrangement links TRBV2 to TRBJ1-5, with a tentative D call TRBD1 (6 bases). Trimming cost V 6 bases and J 2 bases, with 14 bases left between them. CDR3 length: 15 amino acids. Germline V gene lookup returns CDR1 SNHLY and CDR2 FYNNEI. The CDR3 DNA sequence: TGTGCCAGCAGCCCCTGGGGGGGGCGCAATCAGCCCCAGCATTTT. Translated: CASSPWGGRNQPQHF.

The chain is built from TRBV28 and TRBJ2-3; TRBD2 is a possible D gene (6 bases). The CDR3 has 15 amino acids. Germline V CDR1 and CDR2: MDHEN, SYDVKM. V was clipped by 2 bases and J by 1 base, with 10 bases between them. The CDR3 nucleotides are TGTGCCAGCAGTTTAGGGGGGATGGGCACAGATACGCAGTATTTT. Amino acid sequence: CASSLGGMGTDTQYF.

The CDR3 DNA sequence: TGTGCCAGCAGTGAGGAGACAGGTCTATTACTGTTTTTT. It yields the protein CASSEETGLLLFF. This chain uses TRBV2 with TRBJ1-4; D is possibly TRBD1 (6 bases). Germline V CDR1 and CDR2: SNHLY, FYNNEI. The V end lost 3 bases, the J end lost 13 bases, and 15 bases lay between the germline ends. The CDR3 sequence is 13 residues long.

This chain connects TRBV15 to TRBJ2-2; 13 nucleotides agree with TRBD2. The CDR3 spans 18 residues. Germline V gives CDR1 LNHNV, CDR2 YYDKDF (reference sequence). After removal of 5 bases from V and 2 bases from J, the junction contained 8 bases not matched to a gene. CDR3 in amino acids: CATSPRTSGSLNTGELFF. The CDR3 nucleotides are TGTGCCACCAGCCCACGGACTAGCGGGAGTCTTAACACCGGGGAGCTGTTTTTT.

To note about this clone: Other DNA sequences in this sample translate to the same CDR3. This chain connects TRBV5-1 to TRBJ2-2; a weak D match, TRBD1 (6 bases). Germline V gene data show CDR1 as SGHRS and CDR2 as YFSETQ. Deletions cut 2 bases from V and 0 bases from J, with 8 bases between. The CDR3 is 15 residues long. The CDR3 region is CASSLQGPNTGELFF. The CDR3 bases are TGCGCCAGCAGCTTACAGGGACCGAACACCGGGGAGCTGTTTTTT.

Worth noting for this clone: The germline gene is not matched at one end of the junction; a read error may be the cause. This sequence joins TRBV7-7 and TRBJ2-5, with TRBD2 identical over 7 bases. The CDR3 covers 15 residues. Germline V lookup: CDR1 SSHAT, CDR2 FNYEAQ (reference sequence). CDR3 amino acids: CASSLQAGWGETQYF. CDR3 DNA sequence: TGTGCTAGCAGCTTACAAGCGGGGTGGGGAGAGACCCAGTACTTC.

The chain joins TRBV9 to TRBJ2-7, with 10 bases fitting TRBD2. V lost 3 bases and J lost 0; bases outside the gene matches: 3. The V gene's germline CDR1 is SGDLS and CDR2 YYNGEE. The CDR3 is made up of 15 amino acids. The CDR3 sequence: CASSAGLAASYEQYF. The DNA for the CDR3 is TGTGCCAGCAGCGCAGGACTAGCGGCCTCCTACGAGCAGTACTTC.

The rearrangement joins TRBV19 to TRBJ1-5; possibly TRBD1 for D (6 bases). The CDR3 has 12 amino acids. V gave up 0 bases and J gave up 11 bases, with 8 bases separating them. Germline V gene lookup returns CDR1 LNHDA and CDR2 SQIVND (reference sequence). This CDR3 reads CASSIEGQSQHF. The CDR3 nucleotides are TGTGCCAGTAGTATAGAAGGACAGTCCCAGCATTTT.

The chain is built from TRBV20-1 and TRBJ2-1; 9 nucleotides align to TRBD1. The germline CDR1 and CDR2 sequences are DFQATT and SNEGSKA (reference sequence). V lost 3 bases, J lost 7 bases, and 4 bases stayed unmatched. This CDR3 comprises 13 residues. The CDR3 is CSASLDRGNEQFF. The CDR3 nucleotides read TGCAGTGCTAGTCTGGACAGGGGAAATGAGCAGTTCTTC.

V usage is TRBV19 and J usage is TRBJ1-4; D might be TRBD1 (6 bases). V lost 7 bases and J 7 bases, leaving 22 bases between the germline ends. The V gene's germline CDR1 is LNHDA and CDR2 SQIVND (reference sequence). The CDR3 has 16 residues. As DNA, the CDR3 is TGTGCCAGTACCGATCAGCCAGGGGTAGGAGGTGAAAAACTGTTTTTT. This sequence encodes CASTDQPGVGGEKLFF. Filled out from reference TRBV19 and TRBJ1-4, the complete variable domain reads DGGITQSPKYLFRKEGQNVTLSCEQNLNHDAMYWYRQDPGQGLRLIYYSQIVNDFQKGDIAEGYSVSREKKESFPLTVTSAQKNPTAFYLCASTDQPGVGGEKLFFGSGTQLSVL.

V and J are TRBV6-5 and TRBJ1-6; D perhaps matches TRBD1 (5 bases). V was cut by 2 bases and J by 9 bases, with 14 bases left in between. The CDR3 has 15 amino acids. Germline values: CDR1 MNHEY, CDR2 SVGAGI. This CDR3 reads CASSYLAGITSPLHF. CDR3 nucleotide sequence: TGTGCCAGCAGTTACCTGGCAGGGATAACTTCACCCCTCCACTTT.

This chain joins TRBV11-2 and TRBJ2-3; tentatively, D is TRBD2 (5 bases). Germline V lookup: CDR1 SGHAT, CDR2 FQNNGV. The length of the CDR3 is 15 residues. The V gene lost 5 bases and the J gene lost 3 bases, with 15 bases spanning the gap. The DNA for the CDR3 is TGTGCCAGCAGCCCCCTTGAGCGGAGGACAGATACGCAGTATTTT. It is translated as CASSPLERRTDTQYF. The full variable domain, rest sourced from reference TRBV11-2 and TRBJ2-3, is EAGVAQSPRYKIIEKRQSVAFWCNPISGHATLYWYQQILGQGPKLLIQFQNNGVVDDSQLPKDRFSAERLKGVDSTLKIQPAKLEDSAVYLCASSPLERRTDTQYFGPGTRLTVL.

The rearrangement links TRBV25-1 to TRBJ1-2; tentative D call: TRBD1 (5 bases). This CDR3 spans 14 amino acids. V was shortened by 2 bases and J by 4 bases, with 11 bases between the two germline ends. Per the germline V gene, CDR1 is MGHDK and CDR2 is SYGVNS. The CDR3 DNA reads as TGTGCCAGCAGTGAAATAGTCCAGGGCTATGGCTACACCTTC. Its translation is CASSEIVQGYGYTF.

V gene TRBV9 combines with J gene TRBJ2-1, with 8 bases identical to TRBD2. The CDR3 contains 21 residues. The J segment lost 5 bases and the V segment lost 0 bases, leaving 22 bases of the junction unmatched. CDR1 and CDR2 from the germline V gene are SGDLS and YYNGEE. The CDR3 protein is CASSVATGRGSFAGGHNEQFF. DNA for the CDR3: TGTGCCAGCAGCGTAGCTACCGGCAGGGGATCATTTGCGGGAGGCCACAATGAGCAGTTCTTC.

The rearrangement links TRBV2 to TRBJ1-5, with 10 bases that match TRBD1. With 6 bases clipped from V and 2 bases from J, the junction kept 4 bases outside the gene matches. This CDR3 region has 15 residues. Germline loops: CDR1 SNHLY, CDR2 FYNNEI. The CDR3 sequence: CASSVGQGGNQPQHF. The CDR3 region has the DNA TGTGCCAGCAGCGTCGGACAGGGGGGCAATCAGCCCCAGCATTTT.

This clone was observed a single time. The V call is TRBV24-1, the J call TRBJ2-1; D is unresolved. V lost 9 bases, J lost 5 bases, and 7 bases lay in between. CDR3 length: 11 residues. Germline V gene data show CDR1 as KGHDR and CDR2 as SFDVKD. CDR3 DNA sequence: TGTGCCACCGGCTTAAACAATGAGCAGTTCTTC. It is translated as CATGLNNEQFF.